This T cell receptor beta chain was captured in a study of cytomegalovirus exposure and HLA in healthy donors. Study overall: Earlier results showed 90 million to 120 million unique TCR beta sequences derived from roughly 180 million T cells.

Of note for this clone: As yet, its antigen is unknown.

V shed 1 base, J shed 2 bases, and the junction held 1 base outside the gene matches. This CDR3 comprises 16 residues. The V gene's germline CDR1 is LNHNV and CDR2 YYDKDF (reference sequence). The PCR made use of 60 Vbeta and 13 Jbeta primers. Assay: immunoSEQ multiplex PCR; the TCRdb copy retains only in-frame clones and omits some. Of around 130,000 clones listed, under 70% were seen once; the top ten hold 6.5%. Study results and caveats: Sequencing likely produced, as an artifact, a cluster of highly shared sequence variants. The study listed some 160 cytomegalovirus-associated TCR beta chains.

Sample: PBMCs. The chain employs TRBV15 and TRBJ2-5; the match to TRBD2 covers 13 bases. The TCR was taken from a woman aged 55-75 years in good health and CMV-seronegative. CDR3 amino acids: CATSRGGLAGQETQYF. The CDR3 DNA reads TGTGCCACCAGCAGAGGGGGACTAGCGGGACAAGAGACCCAGTACTTC.